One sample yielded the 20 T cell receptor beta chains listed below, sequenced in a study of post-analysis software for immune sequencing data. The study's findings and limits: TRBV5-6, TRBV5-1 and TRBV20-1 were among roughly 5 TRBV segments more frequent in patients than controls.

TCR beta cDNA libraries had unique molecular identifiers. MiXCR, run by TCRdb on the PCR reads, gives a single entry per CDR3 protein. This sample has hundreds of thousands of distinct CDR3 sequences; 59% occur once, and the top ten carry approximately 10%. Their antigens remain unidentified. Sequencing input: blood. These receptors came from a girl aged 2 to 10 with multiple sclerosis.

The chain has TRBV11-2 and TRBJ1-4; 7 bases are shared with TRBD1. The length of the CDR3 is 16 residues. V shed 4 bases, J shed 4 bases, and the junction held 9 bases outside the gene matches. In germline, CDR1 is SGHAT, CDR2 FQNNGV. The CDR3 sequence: CASSYGLGTVNEKLFF. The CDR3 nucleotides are TGTGCCAGCAGCTACGGACTCGGGACAGTTAATGAAAAACTGTTTTTT. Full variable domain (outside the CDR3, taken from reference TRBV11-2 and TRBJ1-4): EAGVAQSPRYKIIEKRQSVAFWCNPISGHATLYWYQQILGQGPKLLIQFQNNGVVDDSQLPKDRFSAERLKGVDSTLKIQPAKLEDSAVYLCASSYGLGTVNEKLFFGSGTQLSVL.

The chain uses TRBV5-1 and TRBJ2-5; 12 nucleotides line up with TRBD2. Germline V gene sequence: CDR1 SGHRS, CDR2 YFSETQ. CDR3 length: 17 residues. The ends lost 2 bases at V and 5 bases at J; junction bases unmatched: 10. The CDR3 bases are TGCGCCAGCAGCTTAAGACTAGCGGGAGTTCTGGGGGAGACCCAGTACTTC. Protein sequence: CASSLRLAGVLGETQYF. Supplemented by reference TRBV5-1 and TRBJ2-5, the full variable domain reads KAGVTQTPRYLIKTRGQQVTLSCSPISGHRSVSWYQQTPGQGLQFLFEYFSETQRNKGNFPGRFSGRQFSNSRSEMNVSTLELGDSALYLCASSLRLAGVLGETQYFGPGTRLLVL.

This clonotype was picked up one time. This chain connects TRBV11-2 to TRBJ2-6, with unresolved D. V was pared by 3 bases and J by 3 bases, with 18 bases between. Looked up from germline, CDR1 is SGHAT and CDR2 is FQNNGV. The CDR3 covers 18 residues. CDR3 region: CASSFGSPGASGANVLTF. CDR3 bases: TGTGCCAGCAGCTTCGGCTCCCCAGGAGCAAGTGGGGCCAACGTCCTGACTTTC.

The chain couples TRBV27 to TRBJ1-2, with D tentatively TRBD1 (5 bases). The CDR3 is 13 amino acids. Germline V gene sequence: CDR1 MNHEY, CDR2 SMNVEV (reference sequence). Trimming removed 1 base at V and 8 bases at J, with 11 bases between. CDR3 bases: TGTGCCAGCAGTTTATGGTCGGGGGACGGCTACACCTTC. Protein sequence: CASSLWSGDGYTF.

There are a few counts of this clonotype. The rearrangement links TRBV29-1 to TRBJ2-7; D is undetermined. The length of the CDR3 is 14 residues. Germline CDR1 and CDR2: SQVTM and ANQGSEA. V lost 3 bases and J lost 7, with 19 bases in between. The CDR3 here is CSVDTTGLRLEQYF. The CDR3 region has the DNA TGCAGCGTTGATACTACCGGGTTGCGGCTAGAGCAGTACTTC.

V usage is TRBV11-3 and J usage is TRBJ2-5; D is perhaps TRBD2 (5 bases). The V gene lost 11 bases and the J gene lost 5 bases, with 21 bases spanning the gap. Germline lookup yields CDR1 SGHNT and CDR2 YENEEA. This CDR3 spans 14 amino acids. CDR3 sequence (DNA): TGTGCCTCCGGTCTCGGGGAATCGGGTGAGACCCAGTACTTC. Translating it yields CASGLGESGETQYF.

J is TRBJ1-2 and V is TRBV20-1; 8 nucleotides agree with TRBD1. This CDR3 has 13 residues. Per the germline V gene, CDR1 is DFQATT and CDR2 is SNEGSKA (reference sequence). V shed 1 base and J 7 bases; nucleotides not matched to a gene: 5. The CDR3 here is CSARAGGMGGYTF. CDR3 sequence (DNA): TGCAGTGCTAGAGCAGGGGGCATGGGTGGCTACACCTTC.

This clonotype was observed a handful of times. As DNA, the CDR3 is TGTGCCATCTTAAAACAGGGGTCGGATACGCAGTATTTT. Protein sequence: CAILKQGSDTQYF. The chain joins TRBV10-3 to TRBJ2-3; 7 bases line up with TRBD1. CDR3 length: 13 residues. The J segment lost 6 bases and the V segment lost 8 bases, leaving 8 bases of the junction unmatched. Looked up from germline, CDR1 is ENHRY and CDR2 is SYGVKD.

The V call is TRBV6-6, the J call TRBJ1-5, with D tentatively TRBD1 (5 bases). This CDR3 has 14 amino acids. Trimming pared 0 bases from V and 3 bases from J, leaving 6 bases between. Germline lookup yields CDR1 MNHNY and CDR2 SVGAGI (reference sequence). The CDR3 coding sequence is TGTGCCAGCAGTTACTCAGGGGACAATCAGCCCCAGCATTTT. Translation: CASSYSGDNQPQHF.

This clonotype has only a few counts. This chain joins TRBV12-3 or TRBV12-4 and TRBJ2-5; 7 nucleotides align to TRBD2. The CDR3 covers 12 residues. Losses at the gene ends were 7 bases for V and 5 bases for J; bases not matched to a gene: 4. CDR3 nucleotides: TGTGCCAGCAAGGCTAGCGGCGAGACCCAGTACTTC. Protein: CASKASGETQYF.

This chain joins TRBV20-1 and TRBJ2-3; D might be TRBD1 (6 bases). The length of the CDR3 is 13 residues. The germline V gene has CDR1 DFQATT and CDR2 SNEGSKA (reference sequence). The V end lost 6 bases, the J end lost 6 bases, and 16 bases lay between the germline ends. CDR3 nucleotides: TGCAGTGCAGGACAGCTAAGTACCGATACGCAGTATTTT. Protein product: CSAGQLSTDTQYF.

The CDR3 DNA reads TGTGCCAGCAGTTACTCCCAGAATCAGCCCCAGCATTTT. Its translation: CASSYSQNQPQHF. The chain uses TRBV6-5 and TRBJ1-5, with D hard to call. Germline V CDR1 and CDR2: MNHEY, SVGAGI. This CDR3 contains 13 residues. Trimming left V 0 bases short and J 4 bases short, with 4 bases between.

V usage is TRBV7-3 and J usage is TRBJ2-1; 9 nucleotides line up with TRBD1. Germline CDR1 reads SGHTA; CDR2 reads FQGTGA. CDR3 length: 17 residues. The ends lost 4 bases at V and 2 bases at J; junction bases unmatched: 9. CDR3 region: CASSSYPGTGPYNEQFF. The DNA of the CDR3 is TGTGCCAGCAGCTCCTATCCCGGGACAGGGCCCTACAATGAGCAGTTCTTC.

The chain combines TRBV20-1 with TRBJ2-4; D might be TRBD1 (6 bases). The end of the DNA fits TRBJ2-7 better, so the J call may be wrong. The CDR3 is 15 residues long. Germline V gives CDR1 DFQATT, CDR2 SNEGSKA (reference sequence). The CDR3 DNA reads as TGCAGTGCTAGTCGAAGGGACACCGACGCTTACGAGCAGTACTTC. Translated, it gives CSASRRDTDAYEQYF.

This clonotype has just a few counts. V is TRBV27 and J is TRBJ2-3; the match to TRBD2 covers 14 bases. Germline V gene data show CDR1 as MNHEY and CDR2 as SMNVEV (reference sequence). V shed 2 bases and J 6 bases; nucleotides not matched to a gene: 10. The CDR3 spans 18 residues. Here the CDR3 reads CASSLVPGLAGVKDTQYF. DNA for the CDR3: TGTGCCAGCAGTTTAGTGCCGGGACTAGCGGGAGTCAAGGATACGCAGTATTTT.

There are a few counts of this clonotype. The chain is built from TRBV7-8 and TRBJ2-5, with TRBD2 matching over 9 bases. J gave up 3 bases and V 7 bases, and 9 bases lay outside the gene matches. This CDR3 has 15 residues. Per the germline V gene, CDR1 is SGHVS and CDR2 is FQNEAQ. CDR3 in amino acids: CASTPAGGLEETQYF. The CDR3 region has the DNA TGTGCCAGCACCCCGGCGGGGGGGCTCGAAGAGACCCAGTACTTC.

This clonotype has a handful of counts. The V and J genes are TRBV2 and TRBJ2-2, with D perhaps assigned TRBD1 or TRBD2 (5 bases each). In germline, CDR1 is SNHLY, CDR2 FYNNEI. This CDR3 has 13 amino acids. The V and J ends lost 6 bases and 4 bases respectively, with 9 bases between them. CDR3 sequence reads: CASRGTATGELFF. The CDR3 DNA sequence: TGTGCCAGCAGAGGGACCGCCACCGGGGAGCTGTTTTTT.

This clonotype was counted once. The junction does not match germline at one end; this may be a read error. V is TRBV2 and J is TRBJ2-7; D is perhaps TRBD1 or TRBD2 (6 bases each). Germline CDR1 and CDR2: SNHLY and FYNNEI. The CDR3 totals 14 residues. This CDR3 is CGSTGTSGGREQYF. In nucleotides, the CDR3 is TGTGGCAGCACCGGGACATCCGGGGGTCGCGAGCAGTACTTC.

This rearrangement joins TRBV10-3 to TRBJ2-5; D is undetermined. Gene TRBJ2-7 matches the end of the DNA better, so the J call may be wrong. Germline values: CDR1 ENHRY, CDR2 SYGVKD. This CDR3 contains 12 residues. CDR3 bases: TGTGCCATCAGGGGTCAAAATTACGAGCAGTACTTC. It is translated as CAIRGQNYEQYF.

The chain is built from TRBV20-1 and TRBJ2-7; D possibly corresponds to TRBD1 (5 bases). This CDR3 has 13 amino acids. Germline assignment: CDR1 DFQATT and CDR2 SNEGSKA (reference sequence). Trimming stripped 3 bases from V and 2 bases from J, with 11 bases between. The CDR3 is CSARDNPTYEQYF. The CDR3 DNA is TGCAGTGCTAGGGACAACCCGACCTACGAGCAGTACTTC.